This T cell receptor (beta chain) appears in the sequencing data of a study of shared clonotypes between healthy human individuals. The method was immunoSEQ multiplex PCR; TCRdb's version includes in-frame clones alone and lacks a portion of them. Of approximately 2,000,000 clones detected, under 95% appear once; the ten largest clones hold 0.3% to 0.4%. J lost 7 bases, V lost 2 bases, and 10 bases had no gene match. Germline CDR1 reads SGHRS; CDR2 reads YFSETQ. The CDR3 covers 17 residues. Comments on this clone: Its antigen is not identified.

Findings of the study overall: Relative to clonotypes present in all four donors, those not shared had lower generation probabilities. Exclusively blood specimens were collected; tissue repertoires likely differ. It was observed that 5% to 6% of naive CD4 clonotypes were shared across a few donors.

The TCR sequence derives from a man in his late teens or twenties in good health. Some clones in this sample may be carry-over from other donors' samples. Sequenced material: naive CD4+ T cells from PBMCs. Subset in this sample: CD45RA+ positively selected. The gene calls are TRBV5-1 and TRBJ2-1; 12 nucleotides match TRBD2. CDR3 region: CASSLAASGRAMNEQFF. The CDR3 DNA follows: TGCGCCAGCAGCTTAGCGGCTAGCGGGAGGGCGATGAATGAGCAGTTCTTC.